The clone carrying this T cell receptor beta chain was observed once. Antigen: not known. The sample comes from a study of T cell clonotyping in hematopoietic cell transplantation. Time point: recipient sample about 28 days before transplant, after cytoreduction. Study results and limitations: After transplant, recipient diversity fell while pathologically expanded clonotypes grew through day 180. Graft donor and pretransplant recipient Inverse Simpson Index values predicted broader posttransplant TCR diversity. CD4 and CD8 repertoire contributions could not be separated without sorting.

CDR3 length: 12 residues. Germline CDR1 and CDR2: MNHEY and SMNVEV (reference sequence). The V end was cut by 5 bases, the J end by 13 bases, with 15 bases between. Repertoires were generated with immunoSEQ multiplex PCR, while TCRdb's copy carries only in-frame clones and drops some. The data hold tens of thousands of clones, with 90% to 97% observed a single time. The chain employs TRBV27 and TRBJ2-1; possible D gene TRBD2, 6 bases. This clonotype was sampled from a woman aged 45 to 65 with acute myeloid leukemia. Some clones in this sample may be carry-over from other donors' samples. This specimen was peripheral blood mononuclear cells, taken before stem cell transplant. CDR3 nucleotide sequence: TGTGCCAGCAGTGGGCGACTAGTACCCCAGTTCTTC. Translation gives CASSGRLVPQFF.